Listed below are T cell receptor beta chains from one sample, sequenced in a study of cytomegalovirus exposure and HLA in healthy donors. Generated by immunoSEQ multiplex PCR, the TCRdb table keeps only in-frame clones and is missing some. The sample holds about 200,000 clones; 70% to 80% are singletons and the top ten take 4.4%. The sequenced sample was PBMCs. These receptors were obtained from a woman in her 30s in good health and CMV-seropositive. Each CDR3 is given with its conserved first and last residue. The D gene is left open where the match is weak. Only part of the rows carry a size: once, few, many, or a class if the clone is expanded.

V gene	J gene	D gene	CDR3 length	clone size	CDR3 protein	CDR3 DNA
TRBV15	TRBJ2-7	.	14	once	CATSREWPSYEQYF	TGTGCCACCAGCAGAGAATGGCCCTCCTACGAGCAGTACTTC
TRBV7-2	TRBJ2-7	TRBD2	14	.	CASSFLAGDYEQYF	TGTGCCAGCAGCTTCCTAGCGGGGGACTACGAGCAGTACTTC
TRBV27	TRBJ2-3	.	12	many	CASSPHTDTQYF	TGTGCCAGCAGTCCCCACACAGATACGCAGTATTTT
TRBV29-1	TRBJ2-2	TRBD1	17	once	CSVEIDRGLPNTGELFF	TGCAGCGTTGAAATAGACAGGGGGTTGCCGAACACCGGGGAGCTGTTTTTT
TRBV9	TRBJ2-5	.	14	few	CASSVQTGEETQYF	TGTGCCAGCAGCGTGCAGACGGGGGAGGAGACCCAGTACTTC
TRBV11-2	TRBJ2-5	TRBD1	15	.	CASSFSGQGIQTQYF	TGTGCCAGCAGCTTCTCGGGACAGGGGATACAGACCCAGTACTTC
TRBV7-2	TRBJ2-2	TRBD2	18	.	CASSWPARGSGGAGELFF	TGTGCCAGCAGCTGGCCCGCCCGAGGAAGCGGGGGGGCCGGGGAGCTGTTTTTT
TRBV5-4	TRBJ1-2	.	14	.	CASSLGGQGTGYTF	TGTGCCAGCAGCTTGGGCGGCCAGGGGACTGGCTACACCTTC
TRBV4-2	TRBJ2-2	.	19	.	CASSLAVKDGAGENGELFF	TGTGCCAGCAGCCTGGCAGTCAAAGATGGGGCAGGGGAGAACGGGGAGCTGTTTTTT
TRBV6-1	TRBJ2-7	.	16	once	CASSESIGHPAYEQYF	TGTGCCAGCAGTGAATCAATCGGACACCCGGCCTACGAGCAGTACTTC
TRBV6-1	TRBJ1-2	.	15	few	CASSEKGVKLWSYTF	TGTGCCAGCAGTGAAAAAGGGGTAAAGTTGTGGAGCTACACCTTC
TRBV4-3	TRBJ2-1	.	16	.	CASSQDVTSSYNEQFF	TGCGCCAGCAGCCAAGATGTGACATCGTCCTACAATGAGCAGTTCTTC